This T cell receptor beta chain emerged from a study of shared clonotypes between healthy human individuals. After removal of 5 bases from V and 2 bases from J, the junction contained 5 bases not matched to a gene. This CDR3 spans 14 amino acids. Germline CDR1 LGHNA, CDR2 YSLEER. Method: immunoSEQ multiplex PCR; TCRdb's copy keeps in-frame clones and lacks some. The sample contains 2.3 million or so clones, 80% to 95% of which appear only once. Sequencing used naive CD4+ T cells from PBMCs. As to subset: CD45RA+ positively selected. This clonotype was sampled from a man between 18 and 29 years old in good health. Some clones in this sample may be carry-over from other donors' samples. V gene TRBV4-3 combines with J gene TRBJ1-2; 7 positions match TRBD1. CDR3 protein: CASSDVRGNYGYTF. DNA of the CDR3: TGCGCCAGCAGCGACGTCAGGGGGAACTATGGCTACACCTTC.